This T cell receptor (beta chain) was observed in a study of cytomegalovirus exposure and HLA in healthy donors. Study in general: The Caucasian-associated ancestry cluster held about 80% of approximately 400 genotyped donors.

The V gene lost 5 bases and the J gene lost 0 bases, with 21 bases spanning the gap. The CDR3 is 17 amino acids. Germline values: CDR1 SQVTM, CDR2 ANQGSEA. PCR amplification relied on 60 Vbeta primers (plus 13 Jbeta primers). Here immunoSEQ multiplex PCR was the method, and the copy in TCRdb shows in-frame clones only, minus some. The data hold approximately 86,000 clones, with over 70% observed a single time. There are a few counts of this clone. Sequenced input: PBMCs. The sequence derives from a man aged 60 to 69 in good health and CMV-seronegative. The rearrangement links TRBV29-1 to TRBJ2-3; possibly TRBD1 for D (6 bases). This CDR3 reads CSVYGGKGHSSTDTQYF. The CDR3 DNA reads as TGCAGCGTTTATGGAGGAAAGGGACATTCTAGCACAGATACGCAGTATTTT.